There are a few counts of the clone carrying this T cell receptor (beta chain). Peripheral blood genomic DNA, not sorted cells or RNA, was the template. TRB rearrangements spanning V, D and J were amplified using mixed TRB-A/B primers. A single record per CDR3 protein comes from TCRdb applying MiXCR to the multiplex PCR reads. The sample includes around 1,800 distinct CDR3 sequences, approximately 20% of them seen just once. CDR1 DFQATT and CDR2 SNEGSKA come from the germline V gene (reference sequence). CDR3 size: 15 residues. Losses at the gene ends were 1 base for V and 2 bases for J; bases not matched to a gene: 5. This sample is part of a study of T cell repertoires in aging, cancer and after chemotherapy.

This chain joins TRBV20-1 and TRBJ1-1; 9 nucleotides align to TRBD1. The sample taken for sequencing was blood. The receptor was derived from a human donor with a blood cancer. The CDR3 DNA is TGCAGTGCTAGAGTCGTACAGGGGGCAAACACTGAAGCTTTCTTT. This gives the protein CSARVVQGANTEAFF.